This T cell receptor beta chain stems from a study of cytomegalovirus exposure and HLA in healthy donors. The PCR made use of 60 Vbeta and 13 Jbeta primers. The assay was immunoSEQ multiplex PCR, and TCRdb's table has in-frame clones only and misses some. The sample has fewer than 30,000 clones, about three fifths seen once. Material for sequencing was PBMCs. The source of this sequence is a male donor in good health and CMV-seropositive.

In DNA, the CDR3 is TGTGCCAGCAGCTCAATTCAGGGGTCTGCTAATGAAAAACTGTTTTTT. This gives the protein CASSSIQGSANEKLFF. The gene calls are TRBV5-6 and TRBJ1-4; perhaps TRBD1 as D (6 bases). The V gene's germline CDR1 is SGHDT and CDR2 YYEEEE. V lost 3 bases and J 3 bases, leaving 15 bases between the germline ends. This CDR3 is 16 amino acids long.